Each of the 19 T cell receptor beta chains below was sequenced from the same sample in a study of human thymus T cells. Resections from corrective heart surgery supplied the thymus tissue. Profiling relied on immunoSEQ multiplex PCR, and the TCRdb table lists in-frame clones only, not all of them. Among some 120,000 clones listed, about 93% were seen once. The sample comprised thymus tissue. Receptor source: a boy under two years old with a congenital heart defect but otherwise immunologically healthy.

The genes are TRBV19 and TRBJ1-2; tentative D call: TRBD1 (6 bases). V was clipped by 6 bases and J by 6 bases, with 26 bases between them. CDR3 length: 17 residues. Per the germline V gene, CDR1 is LNHDA and CDR2 is SQIVND (reference sequence). CDR3 loop: CASSPPQREGGSNGYTF. The CDR3 region has the DNA TGTGCCAGTAGCCCACCTCAACGAGAAGGGGGGTCTAATGGCTACACCTTC.

The chain combines TRBV5-1 with TRBJ1-1, with D perhaps matching TRBD1 (5 bases). This CDR3 has 15 residues. Germline lookup yields CDR1 SGHRS and CDR2 YFSETQ. The V gene lost 0 bases and the J gene lost 4 bases, with 13 bases spanning the gap. The CDR3 region is CASSLEGPSITEAFF. CDR3 nucleotide sequence: TGCGCCAGCAGCTTGGAGGGACCCTCCATCACTGAAGCTTTCTTT.

Here the CDR3 reads CASASQGDNQPQHF. CDR3 sequence (DNA): TGTGCCAGCGCCTCTCAGGGTGACAATCAGCCCCAGCATTTT. This chain joins TRBV9 and TRBJ1-5; tentatively, D is TRBD1 (5 bases). Germline CDR1 reads SGDLS; CDR2 reads YYNGEE. This CDR3 contains 14 residues. The ends were cut back, 7 bases at V and 3 bases at J, with 14 bases in the middle.

This clone turned up a few times. The V gene is TRBV2, the J gene TRBJ1-5; D gene unclear. CDR1 is SNHLY, CDR2 FYNNEI, per germline. The CDR3 extends over 12 amino acids. V was shortened by 2 bases and J by 12 bases, with 11 bases between the two germline ends. CDR3 nucleotides: TGTGCCAGCAGTGAAATCCGTCAGGACCAGCATTTT. Translating it yields CASSEIRQDQHF.

This clone came up once. The chain employs TRBV5-1 and TRBJ1-1; D perhaps matches TRBD1 (6 bases). V gave up 3 bases and J gave up 1 base, with 16 bases separating them. From germline, CDR1 is SGHRS and CDR2 YFSETQ. CDR3 size: 16 residues. Written as DNA, the CDR3 is TGCGCCAGCAGCTCCCCAGAACAGGGACCGAACACTGAAGCTTTCTTT. The encoded protein is CASSSPEQGPNTEAFF.

This chain's CDR3 is CASSSYRRLPLSGELFF. The CDR3 nucleotides read TGTGCCAGCAGCTCCTACAGGCGCCTACCTTTGTCCGGGGAGCTGTTTTTT. The chain links TRBV5-6 to TRBJ2-2; D may be TRBD1 (5 bases). Germline-derived CDR1 and CDR2 are SGHDT and YYEEEE. The CDR3 runs to 17 residues. Between the trimmed V and J ends, which lost 3 bases and 6 bases, there was a span of 21 bases.

The chain employs TRBV14 and TRBJ1-3; D remains ambiguous. Germline CDR1 SGHDN, CDR2 FVKESK. The V gene lost 0 bases and the J gene lost 4 bases, with 22 bases spanning the gap. CDR3 size: 19 residues. CDR3 bases: TGTGCCAGCAGCCAAGATCTGGGCAGTCGGGGTAGAGTCGGAAACACCATATATTTT. It is translated as CASSQDLGSRGRVGNTIYF.

The chain combines TRBV5-6 with TRBJ2-3, with 8 nucleotides matching TRBD2. The CDR3 sequence is 14 residues long. CDR1 is SGHDT, CDR2 YYEEEE, per germline. V was pared by 4 bases and J by 1 base, with 2 bases of the junction left unmatched. The CDR3 loop reads CASSVRGGTDTQYF. CDR3 nucleotide sequence: TGTGCCAGCAGCGTGCGGGGGGGCACAGATACGCAGTATTTT.

This clone was recorded once. This chain links TRBV5-5 with TRBJ1-4; 7 nucleotides line up with TRBD1. Germline CDR1 is SGHKS and CDR2 is YYEKEE (reference sequence). CDR3 length: 17 residues. The V and J ends lost 3 bases and 2 bases, in that order; junction bases with no gene match: 10. This CDR3 is CASSSRQGGVTNEKLFF. CDR3 sequence (DNA): TGTGCCAGCAGCTCCCGACAGGGAGGGGTGACTAATGAAAAACTGTTTTTT.

This chain uses TRBV19 with TRBJ1-1; no clear D gene. Trimming shortened V by 1 base and J by 9 bases, and 6 bases separated the two germline ends. Germline V CDR1 and CDR2: LNHDA, SQIVND (reference sequence). The CDR3 length is 11 residues. CDR3 in DNA: TGTGCCAGTAGTATAGCAGCCCAAGCTTTCTTT. Translating gives CASSIAAQAFF.

Only a few counts were recorded for this clone. V is TRBV30 and J is TRBJ1-1; the D is unclear. Germline CDR1 reads GTSNPN; CDR2 reads SVGIG (reference sequence). The CDR3 covers 12 residues. The V end was cut by 3 bases, the J end by 11 bases, with 16 bases between. CDR3 nucleotides: TGTGCCTGGAGAATACAGCGACCGGTCGCTTTCTTT. As protein: CAWRIQRPVAFF.

The rearrangement uses TRBV5-4 and TRBJ1-2; D is ambiguous. This CDR3 region has 16 residues. Trimming pared 3 bases from V and 2 bases from J, leaving 17 bases between. Germline lookup yields CDR1 SGHNT and CDR2 YYREEE (reference sequence). This chain's CDR3 is CASSSDYGVSNYGYTF. The DNA of the CDR3 is TGTGCCAGCAGCTCTGATTACGGAGTTTCAAACTATGGCTACACCTTC.

This rearrangement joins TRBV7-2 to TRBJ2-3; 10 bases map to TRBD2. V shed 4 bases, J shed 0 bases, and the junction held 4 bases outside the gene matches. This CDR3 spans 16 amino acids. Per germline, CDR1 SGHTA and CDR2 FQGNSA. The CDR3 nucleotides read TGTGCCAGCAGCTCTAGCGGGGGCGATAGCACAGATACGCAGTATTTT. Protein: CASSSSGGDSTDTQYF.

This chain's CDR3 is CASLPSRQAISGNTIYF. In nucleotides, the CDR3 is TGCGCCAGCCTCCCCTCTAGACAGGCCATCTCTGGAAACACCATATATTTT. This chain uses TRBV5-1 with TRBJ1-3; tentatively, D is TRBD1 (6 bases). CDR1 and CDR2 (germline): SGHRS, YFSETQ. This CDR3 has 17 amino acids. V shed 7 bases and J shed 0 bases, with 20 bases lying between them.

The chain couples TRBV5-4 to TRBJ1-1; 8 bases are shared with TRBD1. V trimming: 6 bases; J trimming: 3 bases; junction bases outside the gene matches: 7. This CDR3 has 14 amino acids. Germline CDR1 and CDR2: SGHNT and YYREEE (reference sequence). The CDR3 loop reads CASKGIQGDTEAFF. The CDR3 DNA reads TGTGCCAGCAAGGGTATACAGGGGGACACTGAAGCTTTCTTT.

The chain recombines TRBV4-1 with TRBJ2-3; 9 nucleotides agree with TRBD2. The CDR3 consists of 20 residues. The V segment lost 1 base and the J segment 0 bases; nucleotides outside the gene matches: 14. CDR1 is MGHRA and CDR2 is YSYEKL in the germline V gene. The CDR3 bases are TGCGCCAGCAGCCAAGGCCCCAGACCTCAGCGGGGGGCTAGCACAGATACGCAGTATTTT. Translation: CASSQGPRPQRGASTDTQYF.

V and J are TRBV18 and TRBJ2-7; 8 nucleotides line up with TRBD2. The CDR3 is 17 amino acids. Germline loops: CDR1 KGHSH, CDR2 LQKENI. V was clipped by 4 bases and J by 0 bases; unmatched bases: 11. CDR3 sequence (DNA): TGTGCCAGCTCACTAAAAAGCGCGGGGGGCCGCTCCTACGAGCAGTACTTC. This sequence encodes CASSLKSAGGRSYEQYF.

The chain employs TRBV4-3 and TRBJ2-3, with D uncertain. The CDR3 is 18 amino acids. V was shortened by 0 bases and J by 0 bases, with 16 bases between the two germline ends. The V gene's germline CDR1 is LGHNA and CDR2 YSLEER. The CDR3 DNA sequence: TGCGCCAGCAGCCAAGAAGTGGTCGAGCGCCGAAGCACAGATACGCAGTATTTT. This codes for CASSQEVVERRSTDTQYF.

V gene TRBV20-1 combines with J gene TRBJ2-7; D unresolved. The CDR3 runs to 11 residues. Trimming took off 6 bases at V and 7 bases at J, with 13 bases between the two ends. Germline CDR1 reads DFQATT; CDR2 reads SNEGSKA (reference sequence). CDR3 loop: CSAKKGWEQYF. In nucleotides, the CDR3 is TGCAGTGCCAAAAAAGGTTGGGAGCAGTACTTC.